The source of this TCR beta chain is a study of T cells in Graves' hyperthyroidism and ophthalmopathy. Many counts were recorded for this clonotype. Germline V lookup: CDR1 DFQATT, CDR2 SNEGSKA (reference sequence). The CDR3 consists of 15 residues. The V and J ends lost 3 bases and 1 base respectively, with 12 bases between them. Amplified TCR beta CDR3 regions came from RNA transcripts. A set of HTBI primers served as the primers for a first-round RT-PCR of the TCR CDR3. TCRdb itself ran the multiplex PCR reads through MiXCR, one entry per CDR3 protein. The sample lists 540,000 or so distinct CDR3 sequences; around 42% were seen once. Exclusions: uncontrolled infection, other autoimmune disease, pregnancy, lactation.

Sequencing used peripheral blood or thyroid tissue (not recorded which). The TCR originated in an adult woman with Graves' disease, either hyperthyroidism or ophthalmopathy (not recorded which). The chain uses TRBV20-1 and TRBJ2-2, with D possibly matching TRBD2 (7 bases). CDR3 in amino acids: CSARRRGLNTGELFF. The CDR3 nucleotides are TGCAGTGCTAGGCGGCGGGGGCTGAACACCGGGGAGCTGTTTTTT.